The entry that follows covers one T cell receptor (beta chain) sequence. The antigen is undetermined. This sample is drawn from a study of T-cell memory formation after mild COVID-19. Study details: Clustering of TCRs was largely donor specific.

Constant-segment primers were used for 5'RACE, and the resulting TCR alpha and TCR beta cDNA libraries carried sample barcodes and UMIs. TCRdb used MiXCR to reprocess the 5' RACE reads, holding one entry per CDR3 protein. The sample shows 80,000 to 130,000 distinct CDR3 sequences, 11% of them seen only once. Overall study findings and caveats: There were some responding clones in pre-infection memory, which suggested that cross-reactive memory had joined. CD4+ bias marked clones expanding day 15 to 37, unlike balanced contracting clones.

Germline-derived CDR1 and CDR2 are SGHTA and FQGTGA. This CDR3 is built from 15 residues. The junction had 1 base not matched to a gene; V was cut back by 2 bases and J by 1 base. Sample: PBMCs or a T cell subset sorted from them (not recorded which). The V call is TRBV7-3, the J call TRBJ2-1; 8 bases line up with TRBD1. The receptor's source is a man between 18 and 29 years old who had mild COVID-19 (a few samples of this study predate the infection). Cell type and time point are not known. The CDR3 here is CASSLQGASYNEQFF. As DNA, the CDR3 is TGTGCCAGCAGCTTACAGGGGGCTTCCTACAATGAGCAGTTCTTC. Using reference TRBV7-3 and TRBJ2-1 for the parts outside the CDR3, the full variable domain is GAGVSQTPSNKVTEKGKYVELRCDPISGHTALYWYRQSLGQGPEFLIYFQGTGAADDSGLPNDRFFAVRPEGSVSTLKIQRTERGDSAVYLCASSLQGASYNEQFFGPGTRLTVL.